This T cell receptor beta chain was sequenced for a study of T-cell reconstitution after alpha-beta-depleted transplantation in children. In this sample, this clonotype turned up a few times. As it was prepared, the TCRbeta library received unique molecular identifiers. Using its own MiXCR run on the PCR reads, TCRdb lists one record per CDR3 protein. The sample consists of over 200,000 distinct CDR3 sequences, approximately 9.5% of them appearing once. Germline V gene sequence: CDR1 SGHNT, CDR2 YYREEE (reference sequence). The ends were cut back, 4 bases at V and 4 bases at J, with 12 bases in the middle. This CDR3 contains 14 residues.

The clonotype originates from a human donor who donated a stem cell graft to a child with acute lymphoblastic leukemia. Sequenced here: PBMCs from the stem cell graft donor, sampled from the stem cell graft. The genes are TRBV5-4 and TRBJ1-5; no clear D gene. Here the CDR3 reads CASSPDLGNQPQHF. CDR3 sequence (DNA): TGTGCCAGCAGCCCCGACTTGGGTAATCAGCCCCAGCATTTT.